This T cell receptor beta chain is from a study of blood T cells in healthy people across ages. Findings and limits, study-wide: A strong correlation was found between TCR beta diversity and the percentage of naive T cells. Nothing was known about donor CMV status, and this possibly confounded expanded clonotype changes.

The sample holds a few counts of this clonotype. Its antigen is not known. Next came a second PCR, run for about 7 to 12 cycles, which used a sample-barcoded 5' primer along with a J-beta primer mix. TCRdb independently ran MiXCR on the 5' RACE reads; one entry per CDR3 protein. The sample has fewer than 600,000 distinct CDR3 sequences; roughly a quarter are singletons. The V end was cut by 0 bases, the J end by 4 bases, with 7 bases between. Germline V gene lookup returns CDR1 SGHRS and CDR2 YFSETQ. The CDR3 has 13 amino acids. Whenever a sample was processed, at least 6 million PBMCs were isolated. These data are also associated with another study on T cells of mothers and their children. That source adds: For each mother, over 9.5 million TCR beta CDR3 reads were obtained, and for each child, 2.5 million to 3 million.

The chain employs TRBV5-1 and TRBJ1-1; D remains unclear. The material sequenced was blood. The receptor's source is a boy aged 2-9 years in good health. CDR3 residues: CASSLELCTEAFF. The DNA for the CDR3 is TGCGCCAGCAGCTTGGAATTATGCACTGAAGCTTTCTTT. Filled out from reference TRBV5-1 and TRBJ1-1, the complete variable domain reads KAGVTQTPRYLIKTRGQQVTLSCSPISGHRSVSWYQQTPGQGLQFLFEYFSETQRNKGNFPGRFSGRQFSNSRSEMNVSTLELGDSALYLCASSLELCTEAFFGQGTRLTVV.